This T cell receptor (beta chain) emerged from a study of blood T cells in healthy people across ages. The overall study: The capture of about one barcoded beta molecule per two T cells was achieved by template switching.

The ends lost 4 bases at V and 8 bases at J; junction bases unmatched: 10. The CDR3 spans 15 residues. CDR1 MDHEN and CDR2 SYDVKM come from the germline V gene. General study results and limits: As age increased, TCR beta diversity per million T cells fell in a roughly linear fashion.

A second PCR, run for about 6 to 12 cycles, used a sample-barcoded 5' primer plus a J-beta primer mix. Each cDNA molecule, via a template-switch adaptor with 12 random nucleotides, was tagged. TCRdb reanalysed the 5' RACE reads using MiXCR and keeps one entry per CDR3 protein. The sample lists 600,000 or so distinct CDR3 sequences, 25% to 35% occurring once. Around 10 milliliters of peripheral blood were drawn from each donor. Comments on this clonotype: As yet, its antigen is unknown.

The chain uses TRBV28 and TRBJ2-3, with 9 positions matching TRBD1. The source of this sequence is a woman aged 80 or over in good health. The sample comprised blood. Here the CDR3 reads CASSWDREGGGTQYF. The CDR3 DNA sequence: TGTGCCAGCAGTTGGGACAGGGAGGGAGGGGGTACGCAGTATTTT.